In its sample, the clone carrying this TCR beta chain was seen once. Antigen specificity is unknown. TCRdb keeps only in-frame clones here, not all; method: immunoSEQ multiplex PCR. This table holds nearly 55,000 clones, roughly four fifths found once. This sample was taken from a study of OX40 agonist ivuxolimab in advanced cancers. Study-wide points: Expanded clones were, on average, more numerous among CD8+ T cells than CD4+.

The CDR3 runs 15 residues. V lost 3 bases to trimming and J lost 4 bases, with 15 bases between them. Germline CDR1 SGHTA, CDR2 FQGNSA. The rearrangement links TRBV7-2 to TRBJ1-2, with a tentative D call TRBD1 (5 bases). The material sequenced was CD4+ or CD8+ T cells sorted from blood, taken in a trial of the OX40 agonist ivuxolimab. The receptor was isolated from an adult with an advanced solid tumor such as melanoma, head and neck, liver or kidney cancer. The CDR3 here is CASSFGTPKSYGYTF. The CDR3 DNA follows: TGTGCCAGCAGCTTCGGGACCCCTAAGAGCTATGGCTACACCTTC.